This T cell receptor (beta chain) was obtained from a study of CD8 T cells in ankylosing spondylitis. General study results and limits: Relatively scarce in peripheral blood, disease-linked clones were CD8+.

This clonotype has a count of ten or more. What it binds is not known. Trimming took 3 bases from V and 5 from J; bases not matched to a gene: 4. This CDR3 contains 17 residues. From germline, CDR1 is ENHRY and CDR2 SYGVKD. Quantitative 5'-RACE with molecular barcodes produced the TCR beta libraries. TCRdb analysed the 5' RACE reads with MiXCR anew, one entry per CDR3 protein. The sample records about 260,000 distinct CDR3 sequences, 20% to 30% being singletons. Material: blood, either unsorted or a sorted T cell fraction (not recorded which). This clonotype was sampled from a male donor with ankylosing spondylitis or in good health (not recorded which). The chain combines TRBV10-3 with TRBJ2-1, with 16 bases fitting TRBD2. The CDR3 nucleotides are TGTGCCATCAGTGACCCGGGACTAGCGGGGGGGAACAATGAGCAGTTCTTC. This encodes CAISDPGLAGGNNEQFF.